Each of the 17 T cell receptor beta chains below was sequenced from the same sample in a study of T-cell memory formation after mild COVID-19. TCRdb reprocessed the 5' RACE reads via MiXCR and lists one record per CDR3 protein. The top ten clones hold 9% to 15% of a sample with hundreds of thousands of distinct CDR3 sequences, roughly 18% of them seen once. Sequences were obtained from PBMCs or a T cell subset sorted from them (not recorded which). The origin of the receptors is an adult woman who had mild COVID-19 (a few samples of this study predate the infection). Cell type and time point are not known.

This chain joins TRBV4-1 and TRBJ2-7; TRBD1 aligns across 8 bases. With V trimmed by 3 bases and J by 4 bases, 5 bases remained unmatched. Germline loops: CDR1 MGHRA, CDR2 YSYEKL. The CDR3 consists of 14 residues. The CDR3 loop is CASSQVTGEYEQYF. CDR3 coding DNA: TGCGCCAGCAGCCAGGTGACAGGGGAATACGAGCAGTACTTC.

This clonotype was counted only a few times. This chain joins TRBV27 and TRBJ1-2, with 7 bases matching TRBD1. The V and J ends lost 6 bases and 8 bases, in that order; junction bases with no gene match: 9. The CDR3 runs to 13 residues. Per germline, CDR1 MNHEY and CDR2 SMNVEV (reference sequence). The CDR3 bases are TGTGCCAGCAGCCTTGCAGGGGGAAAGGGCTACACCTTC. It codes for CASSLAGGKGYTF.

V and J are TRBV24-1 and TRBJ2-2, with TRBD1 matching over 7 bases. The germline V gene has CDR1 KGHDR and CDR2 SFDVKD. The CDR3 length is 16 residues. Unmatched junction bases numbered 11, after V lost 4 bases and J lost 7 bases. The CDR3 DNA reads as TGTGCCACCAGTGACCAGGGTGGACAGGCCGACGGGGAGCTGTTTTTT. Translating it yields CATSDQGGQADGELFF.

The chain is built from TRBV27 and TRBJ2-7; the match to TRBD1 covers 10 bases. This CDR3 comprises 16 residues. Looked up from germline, CDR1 is MNHEY and CDR2 is SMNVEV (reference sequence). Germline trimming cut 5 bases from V and 4 bases from J; bases unmatched to any gene: 11. The CDR3 nucleotides read TGTGCCAGCAGTCGAGGGGGGGACAGGGGAAAATACGAGCAGTACTTC. Its translation: CASSRGGDRGKYEQYF.

This rearrangement joins TRBV18 to TRBJ2-1; D not certain. The CDR3 totals 12 residues. V was pared by 2 bases and J by 9 bases, with 8 bases between. Germline loops: CDR1 KGHSH, CDR2 LQKENI. The CDR3 bases are TGTGCCAGCTCACCAGGCATGATTGAGCAGTTCTTC. Translated: CASSPGMIEQFF. The variable domain in full, completed from reference TRBV18 and TRBJ2-1, reads NAGVMQNPRHLVRRRGQEARLRCSPMKGHSHVYWYRQLPEEGLKFMVYLQKENIIDESGMPKERFSAEFPKEGPSILRIQQVVRGDSAAYFCASSPGMIEQFFGPGTRLTVL.

This clonotype was seen a handful of times. The gene calls are TRBV4-3 and TRBJ1-1, with D hard to call. Trimming pared 0 bases from V and 1 base from J, leaving 12 bases between. The CDR3 loop spans 16 amino acids. CDR1 is LGHNA and CDR2 is YSLEER in the germline V gene. Here the CDR3 DNA reads TGCGCCAGCAGCCAAGATGGGCGGCCCCAGAACACTGAAGCTTTCTTT. The encoded protein is CASSQDGRPQNTEAFF.

This clonotype appeared many times. The chain recombines TRBV27 with TRBJ2-7, with D possibly matching TRBD1 (6 bases). V lost 6 bases and J 3 bases, leaving 12 bases between the germline ends. The CDR3 extends over 13 amino acids. Germline V gene lookup returns CDR1 MNHEY and CDR2 SMNVEV (reference sequence). The CDR3 protein is CASSQQGYYEQYF. CDR3 DNA: TGTGCCAGCAGCCAACAGGGCTACTACGAGCAGTACTTC.

This clonotype was seen a handful of times. The genes are TRBV18 and TRBJ2-1, with 8 nucleotides matching TRBD2. Germline V lookup: CDR1 KGHSH, CDR2 LQKENI. J gave up 5 bases and V 1 base, and 4 bases lay outside the gene matches. The CDR3 extends over 15 amino acids. Here the CDR3 reads CASSPLAGPNNEQFF. Written as DNA, the CDR3 is TGTGCCAGCTCACCACTAGCGGGGCCCAACAATGAGCAGTTCTTC.

In this sample, this clonotype turned up a few times. This chain uses TRBV12-3 or TRBV12-4 with TRBJ1-6; 9 nucleotides line up with TRBD1. V shed 5 bases, J shed 9 bases, and the junction held 5 bases outside the gene matches. The CDR3 contains 14 residues. The CDR3 DNA reads as TGTGCCAGCAGTCTCGGGACAGGGCCTTCACCCCTCCACTTT. Translating it yields CASSLGTGPSPLHF.

This clonotype came up many times. This chain joins TRBV7-9 and TRBJ2-2, with D hard to call. V gave up 3 bases and J gave up 6 bases, with 5 bases separating them. The germline gives CDR1 SEHNR, CDR2 FQNEAQ (reference sequence). The CDR3 runs to 12 residues. The CDR3 bases are TGTGCCAGCAGCTTGAGGTCCGGGGAGCTGTTTTTT. Its translation: CASSLRSGELFF. Complete variable domain (other parts from reference TRBV7-9 and TRBJ2-2): DTGVSQNPRHKITKRGQNVTFRCDPISEHNRLYWYRQTLGQGPEFLTYFQNEAQLEKSRLLSDRFSAERPKGSFSTLEIQRTEQGDSAMYLCASSLRSGELFFGEGSRLTVL.

This clonotype came up a few times. The chain combines TRBV19 with TRBJ2-5, with 8 bases aligning to TRBD2. Germline lookup yields CDR1 LNHDA and CDR2 SQIVND (reference sequence). With 7 bases clipped from V and 5 bases from J, the junction kept 9 bases outside the gene matches. This CDR3 contains 14 residues. The CDR3 protein is CASTPAGAGETQYF. The CDR3 nucleotides are TGTGCCAGTACCCCAGCGGGAGCGGGGGAGACCCAGTACTTC.

This clonotype has ten or more counts. The chain has TRBV11-2 and TRBJ2-7, with unresolved D. V was trimmed by 5 bases and J by 2 bases, leaving 13 bases between them. Per germline, CDR1 SGHAT and CDR2 FQNNGV. This CDR3 contains 14 residues. The CDR3 protein is CASSLALGPYEQYF. In nucleotides, the CDR3 is TGTGCCAGCAGCCTTGCCCTAGGGCCCTACGAGCAGTACTTC.

This clonotype appeared a few times. The chain combines TRBV7-9 with TRBJ1-3; 8 nucleotides agree with TRBD1. Trimming cost V 5 bases and J 3 bases; bases outside gene matches: 3. Germline V lookup: CDR1 SEHNR, CDR2 FQNEAQ (reference sequence). The CDR3 spans 14 residues. The CDR3 DNA reads as TGTGCCAGCAGCATGGGACAGGATGGAAACACCATATATTTT. Translation: CASSMGQDGNTIYF.

The rearrangement joins TRBV20-1 to TRBJ2-6; D remains ambiguous. V shed 2 bases and J shed 4 bases, with 6 bases lying between them. CDR1 is DFQATT, CDR2 SNEGSKA, per germline (reference sequence). This CDR3 is 13 amino acids long. The CDR3 sequence is CSARQAGANVLTF. The CDR3 DNA is TGCAGTGCTAGACAGGCGGGGGCCAACGTCCTGACTTTC.

This chain connects TRBV12-3 or TRBV12-4 to TRBJ2-1, with 12 bases that match TRBD2. Trimming took 4 bases from V and 9 from J; bases not matched to a gene: 7. The CDR3 totals 15 residues. The CDR3 nucleotides are TGTGCCAGCAGTTCCAGACTAGCGGGAGATAGTGAGCAGTTCTTC. Translating gives CASSSRLAGDSEQFF.

This clonotype has more than one count but fewer than ten. This chain joins TRBV7-2 and TRBJ1-3; no definite D call. The CDR3 length is 16 residues. CDR1 is SGHTA and CDR2 is FQGNSA in the germline V gene. V was trimmed by 3 bases and J by 2 bases, leaving 14 bases between them. The CDR3 is CASSLAGVVPGNTIYF. The CDR3 region has the DNA TGTGCCAGCAGCTTGGCCGGGGTGGTCCCTGGAAACACCATATATTTT.

This clonotype has at least ten counts. The chain employs TRBV30 and TRBJ2-3, with D unclear. V lost 0 bases and J lost 6, with 10 bases in between. The CDR3 totals 13 residues. From germline, CDR1 is GTSNPN and CDR2 SVGIG (reference sequence). CDR3 DNA: TGTGCCTGGAGTGTACGTATCAGGGATACGCAGTATTTT. Its protein is CAWSVRIRDTQYF.